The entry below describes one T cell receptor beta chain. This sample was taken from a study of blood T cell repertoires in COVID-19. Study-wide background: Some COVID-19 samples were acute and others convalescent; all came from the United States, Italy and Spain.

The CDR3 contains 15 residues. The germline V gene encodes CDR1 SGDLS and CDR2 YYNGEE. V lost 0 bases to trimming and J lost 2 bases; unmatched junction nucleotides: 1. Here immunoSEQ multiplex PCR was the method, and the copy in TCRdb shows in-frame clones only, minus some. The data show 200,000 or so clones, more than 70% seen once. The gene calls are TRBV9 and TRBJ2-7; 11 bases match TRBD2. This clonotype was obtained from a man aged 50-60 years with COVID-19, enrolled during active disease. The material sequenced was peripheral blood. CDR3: CASSVGLAGTYEQYF. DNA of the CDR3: TGTGCCAGCAGCGTAGGACTAGCGGGAACCTACGAGCAGTACTTC.